This T cell receptor beta chain is from a study of blood T cells in healthy people across ages. The study's findings and limits: The long-lived group displayed more naive CD4+ cells, plus higher diversity, than the aged donors did. TCR beta diversity was tightly associated with the proportion of naive T cells.

A second PCR of about 6 to 12 cycles used a sample-barcoded 5' primer and a J-beta primer mix. A template-switch adaptor with 12 random nucleotides tagged each cDNA molecule. TCRdb processed the 5' RACE reads anew with MiXCR; each CDR3 protein has one entry. The sample includes around 790,000 distinct CDR3 sequences, roughly 44% of them seen just once. Only a few counts were recorded for this clonotype. No antigen is known for it. Germline V lookup: CDR1 SNHLY, CDR2 FYNNEI. This CDR3 has 14 amino acids. V lost 3 bases, J lost 0 bases, and 8 bases lay in between. No fewer than 7 million PBMCs went into each sample.

The rearrangement joins TRBV2 to TRBJ1-1; no firm D call. Sequencing was done on a sample of blood. This TCR came from a man aged 55 to 70 in good health. This chain's CDR3 is CASSDRRMNTEAFF. The CDR3 DNA is TGTGCCAGCAGTGACAGACGAATGAACACTGAAGCTTTCTTT.